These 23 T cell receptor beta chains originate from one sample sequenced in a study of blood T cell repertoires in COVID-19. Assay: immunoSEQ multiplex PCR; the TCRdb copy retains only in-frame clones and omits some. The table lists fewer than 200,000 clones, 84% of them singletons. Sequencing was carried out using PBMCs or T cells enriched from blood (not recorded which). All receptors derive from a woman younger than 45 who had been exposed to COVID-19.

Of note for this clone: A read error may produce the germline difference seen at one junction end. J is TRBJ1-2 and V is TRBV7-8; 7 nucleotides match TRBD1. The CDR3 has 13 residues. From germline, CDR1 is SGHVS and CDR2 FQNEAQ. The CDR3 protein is CASNPGGNDGYTF. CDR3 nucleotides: TGTGCCAGCAACCCAGGGGGTAACGATGGCTACACCTTC.

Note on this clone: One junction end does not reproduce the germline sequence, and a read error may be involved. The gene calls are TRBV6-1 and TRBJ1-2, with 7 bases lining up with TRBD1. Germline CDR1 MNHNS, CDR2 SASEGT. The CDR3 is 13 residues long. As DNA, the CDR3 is TGTGCCAGCAGGGAAGACAGGGATCTTGGCTACACCTTC. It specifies CASREDRDLGYTF.

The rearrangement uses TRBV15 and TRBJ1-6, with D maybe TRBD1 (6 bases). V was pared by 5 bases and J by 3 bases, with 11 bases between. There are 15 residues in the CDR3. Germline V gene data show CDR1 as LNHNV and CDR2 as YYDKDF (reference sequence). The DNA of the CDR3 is TGTGCCACCAGCCTAAGACAGGACTATAATTCACCCCTCCACTTT. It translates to CATSLRQDYNSPLHF.

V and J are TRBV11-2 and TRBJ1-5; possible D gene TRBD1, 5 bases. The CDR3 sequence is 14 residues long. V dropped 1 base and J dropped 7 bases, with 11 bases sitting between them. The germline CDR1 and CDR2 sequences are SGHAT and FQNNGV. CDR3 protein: CASSLVGGSQPQHF. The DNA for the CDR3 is TGTGCCAGCAGCTTAGTGGGGGGGAGCCAGCCCCAGCATTTT.

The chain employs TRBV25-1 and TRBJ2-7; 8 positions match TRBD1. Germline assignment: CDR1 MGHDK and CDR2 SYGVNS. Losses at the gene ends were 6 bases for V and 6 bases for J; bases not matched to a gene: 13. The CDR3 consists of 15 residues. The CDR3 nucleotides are TGTGCCAGCAGCCATCGCGCCGGGACAGGTCTCGAGCAGTACTTC. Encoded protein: CASSHRAGTGLEQYF.

CDR3 nucleotides: TGTGCCAGCAGGGCGCGGGACAGGTACAATGAGCAGTTCTTC. As protein: CASRARDRYNEQFF. The chain uses TRBV5-6 and TRBJ2-1, with TRBD1 matching over 8 bases. J gave up 4 bases and V 5 bases, and 5 bases lay outside the gene matches. The germline V gene has CDR1 SGHDT and CDR2 YYEEEE. CDR3 size: 14 residues.

CDR3: CASSIGAETQYF. The CDR3 DNA sequence: TGTGCCAGTAGTATAGGTGCGGAGACCCAGTACTTC. V and J are TRBV19 and TRBJ2-5; D remains unclear. This CDR3 contains 12 residues. Germline CDR1 reads LNHDA; CDR2 reads SQIVND (reference sequence). V was trimmed by 1 base and J by 5 bases, leaving 5 bases between them.

CDR3 sequence (DNA): TGCAGCGTCCAACAGGGAACGGGCACTGAAGCTTTCTTT. As protein: CSVQQGTGTEAFF. The gene calls are TRBV29-1 and TRBJ1-1, with D maybe TRBD1 (6 bases). This CDR3 region has 13 residues. Germline CDR1 SQVTM, CDR2 ANQGSEA. The V and J ends lost 6 bases and 4 bases respectively, with 15 bases between them.

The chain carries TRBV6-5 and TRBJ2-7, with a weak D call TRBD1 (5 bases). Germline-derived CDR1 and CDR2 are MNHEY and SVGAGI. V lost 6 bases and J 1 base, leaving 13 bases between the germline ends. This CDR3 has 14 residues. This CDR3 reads CASRRETASYEQYF. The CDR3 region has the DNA TGTGCCAGCAGGAGAGAGACAGCTTCCTACGAGCAGTACTTC.

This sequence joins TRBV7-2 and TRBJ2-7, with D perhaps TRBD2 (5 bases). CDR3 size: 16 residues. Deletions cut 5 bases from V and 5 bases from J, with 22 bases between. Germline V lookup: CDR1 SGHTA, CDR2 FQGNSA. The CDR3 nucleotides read TGTGCCAGCAGCCCTACTAGTTTGGCGATAAGGCACGAGCAGTACTTC. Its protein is CASSPTSLAIRHEQYF.

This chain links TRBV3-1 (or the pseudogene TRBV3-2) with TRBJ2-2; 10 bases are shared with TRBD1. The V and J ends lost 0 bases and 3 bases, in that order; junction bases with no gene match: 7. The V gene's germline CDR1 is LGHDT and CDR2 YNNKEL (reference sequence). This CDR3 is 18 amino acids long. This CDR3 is CASSQDLWTGGYTGELFF. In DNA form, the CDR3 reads TGTGCCAGCAGCCAAGACTTGTGGACAGGGGGGTACACCGGGGAGCTGTTTTTT.

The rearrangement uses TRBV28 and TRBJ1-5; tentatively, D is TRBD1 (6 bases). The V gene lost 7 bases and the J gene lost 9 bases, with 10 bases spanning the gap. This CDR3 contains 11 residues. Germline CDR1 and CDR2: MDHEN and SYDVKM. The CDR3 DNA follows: TGTGCCAGCACCCTAGGGGGGCCCCAGCATTTT. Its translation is CASTLGGPQHF.

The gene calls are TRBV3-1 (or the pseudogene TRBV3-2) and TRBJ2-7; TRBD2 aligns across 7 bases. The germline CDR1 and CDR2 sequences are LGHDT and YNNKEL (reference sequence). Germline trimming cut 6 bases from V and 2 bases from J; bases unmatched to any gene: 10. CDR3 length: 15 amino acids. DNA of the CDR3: TGTGCCAGCAGACCATCGGAGCGGGGTACCTACGAGCAGTACTTC. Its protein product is CASRPSERGTYEQYF.

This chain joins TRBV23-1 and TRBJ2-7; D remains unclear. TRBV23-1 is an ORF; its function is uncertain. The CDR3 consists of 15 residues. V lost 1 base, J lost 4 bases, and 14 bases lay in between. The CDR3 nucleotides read TGCGCCAGCAGTCAATTAACCAGAAAATTATACGAGCAGTACTTC. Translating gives CASSQLTRKLYEQYF.

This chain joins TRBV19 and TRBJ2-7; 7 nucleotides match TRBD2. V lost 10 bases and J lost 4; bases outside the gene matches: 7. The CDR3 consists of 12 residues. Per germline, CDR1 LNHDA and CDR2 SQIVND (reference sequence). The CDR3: CAIERGEYEQYF. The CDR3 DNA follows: TGTGCCATCGAGCGGGGAGAGTACGAGCAGTACTTC.

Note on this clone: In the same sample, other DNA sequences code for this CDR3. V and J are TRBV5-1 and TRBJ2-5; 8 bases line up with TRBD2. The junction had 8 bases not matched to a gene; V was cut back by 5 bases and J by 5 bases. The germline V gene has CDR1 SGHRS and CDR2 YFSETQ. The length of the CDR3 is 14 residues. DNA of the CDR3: TGCGCCAGCAGTTCGGGGGGGCCGGGGGAGACCCAGTACTTC. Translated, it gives CASSSGGPGETQYF.

Here the CDR3 reads CASSVEAVGWDGYTF. Written as DNA, the CDR3 is TGTGCCAGCAGCGTAGAGGCGGTAGGCTGGGATGGCTACACCTTC. V gene TRBV9 combines with J gene TRBJ1-2; D unresolved. The CDR3 has 15 residues. Trimming left V 0 bases short and J 6 bases short, with 15 bases between. Germline CDR1 and CDR2: SGDLS and YYNGEE.

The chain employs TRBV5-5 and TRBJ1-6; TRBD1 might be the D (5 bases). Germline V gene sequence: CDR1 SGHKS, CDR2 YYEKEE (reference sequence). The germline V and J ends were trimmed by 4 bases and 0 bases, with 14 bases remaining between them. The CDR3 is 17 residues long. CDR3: CASSPVGGSSYNSPLHF. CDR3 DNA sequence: TGTGCCAGCAGCCCCGTCGGGGGTAGCTCCTATAATTCACCCCTCCACTTT.

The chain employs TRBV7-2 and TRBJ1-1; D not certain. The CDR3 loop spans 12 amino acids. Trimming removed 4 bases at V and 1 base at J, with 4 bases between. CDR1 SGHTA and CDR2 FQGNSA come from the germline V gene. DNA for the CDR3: TGTGCCAGCAGCTCAAAGAACACTGAAGCTTTCTTT. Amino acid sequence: CASSSKNTEAFF.

CDR3: CASSFWGPSADMNTEAFF. CDR3 coding DNA: TGTGCCAGTAGTTTCTGGGGCCCCAGTGCCGACATGAACACTGAAGCTTTCTTT. V and J are TRBV19 and TRBJ1-1; TRBD1 might be the D (5 bases). The CDR3 is made up of 18 amino acids. Germline values: CDR1 LNHDA, CDR2 SQIVND (reference sequence). Trimming pared 5 bases from V and 0 bases from J, leaving 22 bases between.

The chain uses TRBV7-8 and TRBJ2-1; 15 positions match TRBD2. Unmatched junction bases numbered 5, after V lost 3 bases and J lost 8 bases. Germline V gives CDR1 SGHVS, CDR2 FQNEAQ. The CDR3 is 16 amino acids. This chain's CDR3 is CASSLEGLAGGYEQFF. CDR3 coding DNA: TGTGCCAGCAGCTTGGAGGGACTAGCGGGGGGCTATGAGCAGTTCTTC.

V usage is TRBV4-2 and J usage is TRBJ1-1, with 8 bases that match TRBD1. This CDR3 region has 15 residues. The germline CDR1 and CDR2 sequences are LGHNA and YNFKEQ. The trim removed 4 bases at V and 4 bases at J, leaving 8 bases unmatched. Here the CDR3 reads CASSLDRAGGTEAFF. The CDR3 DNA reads TGTGCCAGCAGCCTGGACAGGGCCGGGGGCACTGAAGCTTTCTTT.

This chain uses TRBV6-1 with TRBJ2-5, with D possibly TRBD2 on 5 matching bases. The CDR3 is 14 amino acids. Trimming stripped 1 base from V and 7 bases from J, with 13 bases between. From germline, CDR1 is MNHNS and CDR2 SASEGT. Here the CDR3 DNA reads TGTGCCAGCAGTGAAGGAGCGGTGGGCCGGACCCAGTACTTC. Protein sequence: CASSEGAVGRTQYF.